This record concerns one T cell receptor (beta chain) sequence. The antigen remains unidentified. Assay: immunoSEQ multiplex PCR; the TCRdb copy retains only in-frame clones and omits some. The sample includes under 55,000 clones, about 80% of them seen just once. This entry is derived from a study of PD-L1 blockade in urothelial cancer. The CDR3 extends over 15 amino acids. With V trimmed by 1 base and J by 7 bases, 6 bases remained unmatched. CDR1 and CDR2 (germline): MNHNS, SASEGT. Notes on the study in general: Durable benefit was linked to greater 3-week expansion of tumor-associated blood clones.

The receptor's source is a man aged 35-49 years with urothelial cancer. This chain joins TRBV6-1 and TRBJ2-1, with 8 bases aligning to TRBD1. The source material was PBMCs, sampled around atezolizumab (anti-PD-L1) treatment. Written as DNA, the CDR3 is TGTGCCAGCAGTGAAGGGCAGGGGGCGGCGAATGAGCAGTTCTTC. It is translated as CASSEGQGAANEQFF.